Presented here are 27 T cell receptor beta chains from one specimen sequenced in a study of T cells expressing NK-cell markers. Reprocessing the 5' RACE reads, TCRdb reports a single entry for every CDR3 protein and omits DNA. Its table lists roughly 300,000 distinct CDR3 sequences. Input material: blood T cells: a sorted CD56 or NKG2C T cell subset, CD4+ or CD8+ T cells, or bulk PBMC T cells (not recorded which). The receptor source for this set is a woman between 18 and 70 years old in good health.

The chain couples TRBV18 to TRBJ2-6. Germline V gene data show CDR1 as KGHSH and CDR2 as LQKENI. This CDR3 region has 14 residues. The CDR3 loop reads CASSEEVGANVLTF.

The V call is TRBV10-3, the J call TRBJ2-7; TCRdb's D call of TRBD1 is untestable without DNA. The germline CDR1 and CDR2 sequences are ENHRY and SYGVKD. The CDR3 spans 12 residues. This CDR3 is CANADSAYEQYF.

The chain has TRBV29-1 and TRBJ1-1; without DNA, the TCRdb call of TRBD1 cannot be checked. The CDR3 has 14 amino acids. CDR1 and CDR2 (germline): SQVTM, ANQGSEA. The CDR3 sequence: CSVRFRAVNTEAFF. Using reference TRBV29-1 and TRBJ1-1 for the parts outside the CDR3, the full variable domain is SAVISQKPSRDICQRGTSLTIQCQVDSQVTMMFWYRQQPGQSLTLIATANQGSEATYESGFVIDKFPISRPNLTFSTLTVSNMSPEDSSIYLCSVRFRAVNTEAFFGQGTRLTVV.

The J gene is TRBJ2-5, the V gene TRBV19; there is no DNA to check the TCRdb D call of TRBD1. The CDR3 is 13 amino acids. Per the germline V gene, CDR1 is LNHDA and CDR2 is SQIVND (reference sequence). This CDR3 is CASSIWGLETQYF.

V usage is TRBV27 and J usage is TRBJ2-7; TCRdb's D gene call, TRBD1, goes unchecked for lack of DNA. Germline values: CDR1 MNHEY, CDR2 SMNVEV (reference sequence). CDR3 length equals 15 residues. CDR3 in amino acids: CASSSIGQPPYEQYF.

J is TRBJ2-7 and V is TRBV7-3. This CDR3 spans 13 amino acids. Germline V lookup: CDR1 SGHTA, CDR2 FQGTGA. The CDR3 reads CASSLTGTYEQYF.

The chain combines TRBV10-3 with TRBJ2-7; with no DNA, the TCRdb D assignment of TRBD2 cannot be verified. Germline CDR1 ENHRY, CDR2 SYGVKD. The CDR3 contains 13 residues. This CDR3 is CAMTSGSSYEQYF.

The CDR3 loop reads CASSRTGTVSNQPQHF. The V and J genes are TRBV12-3 or TRBV12-4 and TRBJ1-5; there is no DNA to check the TCRdb D call of TRBD1. CDR3 length equals 16 residues.

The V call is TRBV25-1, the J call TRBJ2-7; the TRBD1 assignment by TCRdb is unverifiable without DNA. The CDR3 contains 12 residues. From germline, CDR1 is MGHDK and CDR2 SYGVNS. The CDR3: CASSEPGQEQYF.

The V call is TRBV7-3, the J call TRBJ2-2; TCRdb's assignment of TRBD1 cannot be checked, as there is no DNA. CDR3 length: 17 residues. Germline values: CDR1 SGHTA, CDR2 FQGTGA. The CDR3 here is CASSVGQPMSGAGELFF.

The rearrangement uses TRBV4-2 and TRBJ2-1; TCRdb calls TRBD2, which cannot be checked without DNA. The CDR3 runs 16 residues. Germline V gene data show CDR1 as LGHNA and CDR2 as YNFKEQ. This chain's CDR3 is CASSQDVLGLANEQFF.

CDR3 in amino acids: CSARVPGQGNSNQPQHF. The gene calls are TRBV20-1 and TRBJ1-5; TCRdb's D call, TRBD1, is unchecked because there is no DNA. This CDR3 is built from 17 residues. From germline, CDR1 is DFQATT and CDR2 SNEGSKA (reference sequence).

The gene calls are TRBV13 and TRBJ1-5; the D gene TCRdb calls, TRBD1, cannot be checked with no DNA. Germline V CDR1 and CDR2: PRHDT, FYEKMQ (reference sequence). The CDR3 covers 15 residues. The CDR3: CASSLGTGVGQPQHF.

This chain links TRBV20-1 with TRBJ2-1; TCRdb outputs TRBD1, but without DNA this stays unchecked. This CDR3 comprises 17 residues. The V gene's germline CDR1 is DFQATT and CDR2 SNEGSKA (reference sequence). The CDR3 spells CSARPPEGKGSYNEQFF.

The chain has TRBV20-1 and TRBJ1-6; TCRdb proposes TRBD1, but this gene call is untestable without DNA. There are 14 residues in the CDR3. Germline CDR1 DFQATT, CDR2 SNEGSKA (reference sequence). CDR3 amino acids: CSALFDRDNSPLHF.

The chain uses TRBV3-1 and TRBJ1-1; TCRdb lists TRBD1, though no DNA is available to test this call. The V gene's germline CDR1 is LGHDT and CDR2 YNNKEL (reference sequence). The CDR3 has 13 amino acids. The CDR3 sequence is CASSLPGRTEAFF.

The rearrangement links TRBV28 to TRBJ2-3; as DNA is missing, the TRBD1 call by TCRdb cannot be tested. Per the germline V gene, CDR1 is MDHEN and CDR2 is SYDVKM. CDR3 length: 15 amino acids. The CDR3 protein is CASSLPGGGTDTQYF. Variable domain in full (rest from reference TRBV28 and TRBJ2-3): DVKVTQSSRYLVKRTGEKVFLECVQDMDHENMFWYRQDPGLGLRLIYFSYDVKMKEKGDIPEGYSVSREKKERFSLILESASTNQTSMYLCASSLPGGGTDTQYFGPGTRLTVL.

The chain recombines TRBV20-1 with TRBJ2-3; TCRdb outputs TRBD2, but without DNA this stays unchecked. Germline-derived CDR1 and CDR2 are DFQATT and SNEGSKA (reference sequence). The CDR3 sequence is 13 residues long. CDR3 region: CSARGESTDTQYF.

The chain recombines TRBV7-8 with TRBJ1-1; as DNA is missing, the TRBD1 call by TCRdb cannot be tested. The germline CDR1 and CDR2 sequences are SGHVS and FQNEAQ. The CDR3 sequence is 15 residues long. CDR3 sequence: CASSSRDRVNTEAFF.

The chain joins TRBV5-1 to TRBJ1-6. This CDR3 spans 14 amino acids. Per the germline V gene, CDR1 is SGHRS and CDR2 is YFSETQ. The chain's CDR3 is CASSGGIYNSPLHF.

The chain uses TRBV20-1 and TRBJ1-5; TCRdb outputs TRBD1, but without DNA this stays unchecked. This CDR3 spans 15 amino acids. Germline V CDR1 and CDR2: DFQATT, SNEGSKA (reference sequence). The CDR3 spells CSAETGVSVNQPQHF.

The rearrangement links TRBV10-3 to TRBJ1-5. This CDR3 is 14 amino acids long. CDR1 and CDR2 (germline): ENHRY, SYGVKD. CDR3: CAISDGRGGEPQHF.

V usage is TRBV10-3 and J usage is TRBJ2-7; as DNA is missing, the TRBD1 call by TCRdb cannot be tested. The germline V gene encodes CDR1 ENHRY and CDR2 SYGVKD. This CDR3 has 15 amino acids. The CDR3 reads CAISESGGPGYEQYF.

The CDR3 sequence: CASSYVTSVAETQYF. This chain uses TRBV6-2 or TRBV6-3 with TRBJ2-5; TCRdb lists TRBD2, though no DNA is available to test this call. Germline V gene data show CDR1 as MNHEY and CDR2 as SVGEGT. The CDR3 is 15 amino acids.

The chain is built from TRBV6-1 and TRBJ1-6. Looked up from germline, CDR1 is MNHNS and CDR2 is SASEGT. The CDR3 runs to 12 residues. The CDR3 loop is CASSAIDSPLHF.

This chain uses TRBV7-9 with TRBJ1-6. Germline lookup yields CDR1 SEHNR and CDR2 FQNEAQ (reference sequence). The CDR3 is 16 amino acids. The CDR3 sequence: CASSSRGNSNNSPLHF.

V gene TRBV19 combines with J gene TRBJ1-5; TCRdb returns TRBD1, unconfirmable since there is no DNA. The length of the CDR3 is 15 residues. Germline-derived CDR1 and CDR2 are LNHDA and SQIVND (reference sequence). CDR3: CASNRDTSSNQPQHF.